Each of the 8 T cell receptor beta chains below was sequenced from the same sample in a study of regulatory T cells in long-lasting Graves disease. The sample's time point: newly diagnosed GD, antithyroid drugs for less than 3 months. TCR sequences were obtained from RNA taken from PBMCs. The TCR beta library used iRepertoire HTBI primers with Arm-PCR amplification of CDR3. From the multiplex PCR reads, TCRdb called clonotypes with MiXCR, one entry per CDR3 protein. This table has hundreds of thousands of distinct CDR3 sequences, roughly 14% appearing once. The data were also submitted as part of a second study, on T cells in Graves' hyperthyroidism and ophthalmopathy.

The input for sequencing was peripheral blood mononuclear cells (PBMCs), taken at new diagnosis, from a patient treated with antithyroid drugs. All receptors derive from a man aged 30 to 39 with Graves disease.

With respect to this clonotype: It may be a read error: a sequence one base away is much more abundant. This chain connects TRBV6-5 to TRBJ2-7; D perhaps matches TRBD1 (5 bases). Germline CDR1 reads MNHEY; CDR2 reads SVGAGI. This CDR3 is built from 14 residues. Here the CDR3 DNA reads TGTGCCAGGAGTTACTCGAGACAGACCTACGAGCAGTACTTC. Residues: CARSYSRQTYEQYF.

This clonotype has at least ten counts. The chain combines TRBV20-1 with TRBJ2-3, with D tentatively TRBD1 or TRBD2 (5 bases each). The germline V gene has CDR1 DFQATT and CDR2 SNEGSKA (reference sequence). This CDR3 spans 13 amino acids. Trimming stripped 5 bases from V and 3 bases from J, with 12 bases between. The CDR3 region has the DNA TGCAGTGCTTGGGACCCCCAGACAGATACGCAGTATTTT. This sequence encodes CSAWDPQTDTQYF.

The sample holds many counts of this clonotype. The genes are TRBV2 and TRBJ2-7; weak D call: TRBD1 (5 bases). The V gene's germline CDR1 is SNHLY and CDR2 FYNNEI. Trimming removed 7 bases at V and 4 bases at J, with 14 bases between. The CDR3 sequence is 13 residues long. This CDR3 reads CASIKGLGYEQYF. The CDR3 nucleotides read TGTGCCAGCATAAAGGGGCTCGGATACGAGCAGTACTTC.

This clonotype was picked up many times. The CDR3 here is CASRSGSGQKLFF. The CDR3 coding sequence is TGTGCCAGCAGGTCGGGCTCGGGACAAAAACTGTTTTTT. The J gene is TRBJ1-4, the V gene TRBV7-9; D might be TRBD1 (5 bases). The V gene's germline CDR1 is SEHNR and CDR2 FQNEAQ (reference sequence). This CDR3 spans 13 amino acids. Trimming took 6 bases from V and 9 from J, leaving 14 bases between them.

In this sample, this clonotype turned up many times. This rearrangement joins TRBV10-3 to TRBJ1-1; the D gene is possibly TRBD1 (5 bases). V was trimmed by 3 bases and J by 5 bases, leaving 13 bases between them. The CDR3 is made up of 14 amino acids. Germline loops: CDR1 ENHRY, CDR2 SYGVKD. DNA of the CDR3: TGTGCCATCAGTGAACTCGGGGGAGGGACTGAAGCTTTCTTT. It codes for CAISELGGGTEAFF.

This clonotype occurred many times. The CDR3: CSARGPSGRASDTQYF. CDR3 sequence (DNA): TGCAGTGCTAGAGGCCCTAGCGGGAGGGCCTCAGATACGCAGTATTTT. The chain combines TRBV20-1 with TRBJ2-3; TRBD2 aligns across 12 bases. The J segment lost 4 bases and the V segment lost 1 base, leaving 6 bases of the junction unmatched. The CDR3 is 16 amino acids. Germline CDR1 and CDR2: DFQATT and SNEGSKA (reference sequence).

About this clonotype itself: This sequence may be a read error, since a much larger clone differs from it by one base. The V call is TRBV12-3 or TRBV12-4, the J call TRBJ2-5; D is unresolved. The CDR3 length is 14 residues. The V gene lost 1 base and the J gene lost 0 bases, with 6 bases spanning the gap. The CDR3 nucleotides read TGTGCCAGCAGTTTAGTGCCGCACCAAGAGACCCAGTACTTC. It encodes CASSLVPHQETQYF.

This clonotype was detected only once. The chain couples TRBV12-3 or TRBV12-4 to TRBJ1-3; D might be TRBD1 (5 bases). With 8 bases removed from V and 4 bases from J, the gap between germline ends came to 12 bases. The CDR3 totals 13 residues. CDR3 nucleotides: TGTGCCAGCCTCGGGGGGTGGGGAAACACCATATATTTT. It codes for CASLGGWGNTIYF.